The rows below give T cell receptor beta chains drawn from one sample of a study of shared clonotypes between healthy human individuals. Repertoires were generated with immunoSEQ multiplex PCR, while TCRdb's copy carries only in-frame clones and drops some. Among some 1 million clones listed, about 77% were seen once. The specimen sequenced was memory CD4+ T cells sorted from blood. These receptors were obtained from a man aged 18-30 years in good health. Both conserved end residues are part of each CDR3. A D gene is named only where the DNA matches it firmly. Expanded clones are given a class, and other clones once, few, many or no size at all.

abundance: .
d_gene: .
j_gene: TRBJ2-7
len: 14
v_gene: TRBV7-9
CDR3aa: CASTQGGGSYEQYF
CDR3nt: TGTGCCAGCACCCAGGGGGGAGGATCCTACGAGCAGTACTTC

abundance: .
d_gene: TRBD1
j_gene: TRBJ1-5
len: 16
v_gene: TRBV19
CDR3aa: CASSDRDRGLSQPQHF
CDR3nt: TGTGCCAGTAGTGACCGGGACAGGGGTCTGAGTCAGCCCCAGCATTTT

abundance: .
d_gene: TRBD2
j_gene: TRBJ2-5
len: 14
v_gene: TRBV7-2
CDR3aa: CASSHGGGRETQYF
CDR3nt: TGTGCCAGCAGCCACGGGGGGGGTAGGGAGACCCAGTACTTC

abundance: .
d_gene: TRBD1
j_gene: TRBJ2-7
len: 16
v_gene: TRBV5-5
CDR3aa: CASNSKGTGGTYEQYF
CDR3nt: TGTGCCAGCAATTCCAAGGGGACAGGTGGGACCTACGAGCAGTACTTC

abundance: few
d_gene: TRBD1
j_gene: TRBJ1-5
len: 15
v_gene: TRBV6-1
CDR3aa: CAGQGREMSNQPQHF
CDR3nt: TGTGCCGGACAGGGGCGGGAGATGAGCAATCAGCCCCAGCATTTT

abundance: .
d_gene: TRBD1
j_gene: TRBJ2-2
len: 15
v_gene: TRBV5-1
CDR3aa: CASSPRTGDTGELFF
CDR3nt: TGCGCCAGCAGCCCAAGGACAGGGGACACCGGGGAGCTGTTTTTT

abundance: once
d_gene: TRBD1
j_gene: TRBJ1-2
len: 15
v_gene: TRBV15
CDR3aa: CATSRGTGGNYGYTF
CDR3nt: TGTGCCACCAGCAGAGGTACAGGGGGTAACTATGGCTACACCTTC

abundance: .
d_gene: TRBD1
j_gene: TRBJ2-4
len: 17
v_gene: TRBV5-5
CDR3aa: CASSFITGGLAKNIQYF
CDR3nt: TGTGCCAGCAGCTTTATAACAGGGGGGCTAGCCAAAAACATTCAGTACTTC

abundance: .
d_gene: .
j_gene: TRBJ2-7
len: 12
v_gene: TRBV11-2
CDR3aa: CASSVRDSEQYF
CDR3nt: TGTGCCAGCAGCGTACGGGACTCCGAGCAGTACTTC

abundance: .
d_gene: TRBD2
j_gene: TRBJ2-3
len: 14
v_gene: TRBV6-1
CDR3aa: CASRTGLAPDTQYF
CDR3nt: TGTGCCAGCAGGACCGGACTAGCCCCAGATACGCAGTATTTT

abundance: .
d_gene: TRBD1
j_gene: TRBJ2-3
len: 12
v_gene: TRBV30
CDR3aa: CACGTAGDTQYF
CDR3nt: TGTGCCTGCGGGACAGCCGGGGATACGCAGTATTTT

abundance: .
d_gene: TRBD1
j_gene: TRBJ1-3
len: 13
v_gene: TRBV5-7
CDR3aa: CAGLDRAGNTIYF
CDR3nt: TGTGCCGGGCTGGACAGGGCTGGAAACACCATATATTTT

abundance: .
d_gene: .
j_gene: TRBJ2-3
len: 15
v_gene: TRBV5-1
CDR3aa: CASRNTVVSTDTQYF
CDR3nt: TGCGCCAGCAGGAACACAGTGGTTAGCACAGATACGCAGTATTTT

abundance: .
d_gene: TRBD1
j_gene: TRBJ2-5
len: 15
v_gene: TRBV2
CDR3aa: CASKTRTGMRETQYF
CDR3nt: TGTGCCAGCAAAACGAGGACAGGGATGCGAGAGACCCAGTACTTC

abundance: .
d_gene: .
j_gene: TRBJ2-1
len: 13
v_gene: TRBV6-5
CDR3aa: CASSQGGFGEQFF
CDR3nt: TGTGCCAGCAGTCAAGGGGGTTTCGGTGAGCAGTTCTTC

abundance: .
d_gene: .
j_gene: TRBJ2-4
len: 18
v_gene: TRBV10-3
CDR3aa: CAISVGLGGGLAKNIQYF
CDR3nt: TGTGCCATCAGTGTAGGGTTAGGAGGGGGTTTAGCCAAAAACATTCAGTACTTC

abundance: .
d_gene: .
j_gene: TRBJ1-6
len: 15
v_gene: TRBV7-6
CDR3aa: CASSWGGQGNSPLHF
CDR3nt: TGTGCCAGCAGCTGGGGGGGTCAGGGTAATTCACCCCTCCACTTT

abundance: .
d_gene: .
j_gene: TRBJ1-1
len: 13
v_gene: TRBV6-5
CDR3aa: CASNYDPNTEAFF
CDR3nt: TGTGCCAGCAATTACGACCCTAACACTGAAGCTTTCTTT

abundance: .
d_gene: TRBD1
j_gene: TRBJ1-4
len: 13
v_gene: TRBV19
CDR3aa: CASSQGAGEKLFF
CDR3nt: TGTGCCAGCAGCCAGGGGGCGGGTGAAAAACTGTTTTTT

abundance: .
d_gene: .
j_gene: TRBJ1-1
len: 10
v_gene: TRBV20-1
CDR3aa: CSAYRDKAFF
CDR3nt: TGCAGTGCCTACAGGGATAAAGCTTTCTTT

abundance: few
d_gene: .
j_gene: TRBJ1-2
len: 14
v_gene: TRBV7-2
CDR3aa: CASSLRVHMDGYTF
CDR3nt: TGTGCCAGCAGCTTAAGGGTCCATATGGATGGCTACACCTTC

abundance: .
d_gene: .
j_gene: TRBJ2-5
len: 14
v_gene: TRBV29-1
CDR3aa: CSVWGIGVQETQYF
CDR3nt: TGCAGCGTTTGGGGGATTGGGGTCCAAGAGACCCAGTACTTC

abundance: .
d_gene: TRBD1
j_gene: TRBJ1-6
len: 17
v_gene: TRBV27
CDR3aa: CASRVLDRASYNSPLHF
CDR3nt: TGTGCCAGCAGGGTTTTGGACAGGGCCTCCTATAATTCACCCCTCCACTTT

abundance: once
d_gene: .
j_gene: TRBJ2-5
len: 12
v_gene: TRBV7-6
CDR3aa: CASSLVQETQYF
CDR3nt: TGTGCCAGCAGCTTAGTACAAGAGACCCAGTACTTC

abundance: .
d_gene: .
j_gene: TRBJ1-2
len: 11
v_gene: TRBV9
CDR3aa: CASSVVKGYTF
CDR3nt: TGTGCCAGCAGCGTAGTTAAGGGCTACACCTTC

abundance: many
d_gene: .
j_gene: TRBJ2-7
len: 13
v_gene: TRBV5-1
CDR3aa: CASSLGGRNEQYF
CDR3nt: TGCGCCAGCAGCTTGGGGGGGCGGAACGAGCAGTACTTC

abundance: .
d_gene: .
j_gene: TRBJ1-3
len: 16
v_gene: TRBV27
CDR3aa: CASSPGAGPTGNTIYF
CDR3nt: TGTGCCAGCAGTCCCGGCGCAGGACCAACAGGAAACACCATATATTTT

abundance: .
d_gene: TRBD2
j_gene: TRBJ2-7
len: 14
v_gene: TRBV11-2
CDR3aa: CASSRTSGYYEQYF
CDR3nt: TGTGCCAGCAGCAGGACTAGCGGTTACTACGAGCAGTACTTC

abundance: .
d_gene: .
j_gene: TRBJ2-2
len: 15
v_gene: TRBV10-2
CDR3aa: CASRGTIANTGELFF
CDR3nt: TGCGCCAGCAGGGGGACGATAGCGAACACCGGGGAGCTGTTTTTT

abundance: few
d_gene: TRBD1
j_gene: TRBJ1-5
len: 15
v_gene: TRBV19
CDR3aa: CASTRQGLSNQPQHF
CDR3nt: TGTGCCAGTACCCGACAGGGGTTAAGCAATCAGCCCCAGCATTTT

abundance: .
d_gene: .
j_gene: TRBJ2-3
len: 15
v_gene: TRBV5-1
CDR3aa: CASSSREVRTDTQYF
CDR3nt: TGCGCCAGCTCGTCGAGGGAGGTTCGCACAGATACGCAGTATTTT

abundance: .
d_gene: TRBD1
j_gene: TRBJ2-5
len: 14
v_gene: TRBV7-9
CDR3aa: CASSSDRGEETQYF
CDR3nt: TGTGCCAGCAGCAGTGACAGGGGAGAAGAGACCCAGTACTTC

abundance: .
d_gene: .
j_gene: TRBJ2-7
len: 11
v_gene: TRBV7-3
CDR3aa: CAVRGAYEQYF
CDR3nt: TGTGCCGTCAGGGGCGCCTACGAGCAGTACTTC

abundance: once
d_gene: TRBD1
j_gene: TRBJ2-5
len: 16
v_gene: TRBV11-2
CDR3aa: CASSLGHTGQGKTQYF
CDR3nt: TGTGCCAGCAGCTTAGGTCATACGGGACAGGGGAAGACCCAGTACTTC

abundance: .
d_gene: TRBD1
j_gene: TRBJ2-6
len: 17
v_gene: TRBV7-6
CDR3aa: CASSLGTGSSGANVLTF
CDR3nt: TGTGCCAGCAGCTTAGGGACAGGCTCCTCTGGGGCCAACGTCCTGACTTTC

abundance: .
d_gene: .
j_gene: TRBJ2-5
len: 15
v_gene: TRBV27
CDR3aa: CASSLGPGSGETQYF
CDR3nt: TGTGCCAGCAGTTTGGGACCTGGGTCGGGGGAGACCCAGTACTTC

abundance: .
d_gene: .
j_gene: TRBJ2-3
len: 14
v_gene: TRBV5-1
CDR3aa: CASRDGRGTDTQYF
CDR3nt: TGCGCCAGCAGGGACGGCAGGGGCACAGATACGCAGTATTTT

abundance: many
d_gene: .
j_gene: TRBJ2-1
len: 15
v_gene: TRBV7-9
CDR3aa: CASSLPSSSYNEQFF
CDR3nt: TGTGCCAGCAGCTTACCTAGTAGCTCCTACAATGAGCAGTTCTTC

abundance: .
d_gene: TRBD2
j_gene: TRBJ2-1
len: 16
v_gene: TRBV5-4
CDR3aa: CASSNSTGRGVDEQFF
CDR3nt: TGTGCCAGCAGCAATTCCACTGGCCGGGGGGTGGATGAGCAGTTCTTC

abundance: once
d_gene: TRBD1
j_gene: TRBJ2-7
len: 15
v_gene: TRBV5-1
CDR3aa: CASSSYRQGADEQYF
CDR3nt: TGCGCCAGCAGCTCCTACCGACAGGGGGCAGACGAGCAGTACTTC

abundance: .
d_gene: .
j_gene: TRBJ2-7
len: 13
v_gene: TRBV4-2
CDR3aa: CASSQEGGYEQYF
CDR3nt: TGTGCCAGCAGCCAAGAGGGTGGTTACGAGCAGTACTTC

abundance: .
d_gene: TRBD1
j_gene: TRBJ2-1
len: 15
v_gene: TRBV12-5
CDR3aa: CASGLERTGTNEQFF
CDR3nt: TGTGCTAGTGGTTTGGAGAGGACAGGGACTAATGAGCAGTTCTTC

abundance: .
d_gene: TRBD1
j_gene: TRBJ1-2
len: 14
v_gene: TRBV19
CDR3aa: CASTRGQGAYGYTF
CDR3nt: TGTGCCAGTACCCGGGGACAGGGGGCCTATGGCTACACCTTC

abundance: once
d_gene: .
j_gene: TRBJ1-4
len: 12
v_gene: TRBV30
CDR3aa: CAWSPMGEKLFF
CDR3nt: TGTGCCTGGAGTCCGATGGGAGAAAAACTGTTTTTT

abundance: .
d_gene: .
j_gene: TRBJ2-2
len: 14
v_gene: TRBV27
CDR3aa: CASSPIANTGELFF
CDR3nt: TGTGCCAGCAGTCCCATAGCGAACACCGGGGAGCTGTTTTTT

abundance: .
d_gene: TRBD1
j_gene: TRBJ1-6
len: 14
v_gene: TRBV7-3
CDR3aa: CASSTTGVNSPLHF
CDR3nt: TGTGCCAGCAGCACGACAGGGGTAAATTCACCCCTCCACTTT

abundance: .
d_gene: .
j_gene: TRBJ2-7
len: 14
v_gene: TRBV7-7
CDR3aa: CASSLDGLSYEQYF
CDR3nt: TGTGCTAGCAGCTTAGACGGGCTCTCCTACGAGCAGTACTTC

abundance: .
d_gene: .
j_gene: TRBJ1-1
len: 13
v_gene: TRBV5-5
CDR3aa: CASSFTANTEAFF
CDR3nt: TGTGCCAGCAGCTTTACGGCGAACACTGAAGCTTTCTTT